A single sample gave rise to the 17 T cell receptor beta chains below, sequenced in a study of blood T cell repertoires in COVID-19. Assay: immunoSEQ multiplex PCR; the TCRdb copy retains only in-frame clones and omits some. The profile covers hundreds of thousands of clones, with approximately 86% appearing a single time and 3% taken by the ten largest. Input material: peripheral blood. These receptors were collected from a man aged 55 to 70 with acute or convalescent COVID-19.

The gene calls are TRBV4-1 and TRBJ2-1, with 15 bases lining up with TRBD2. Trimming took 0 bases from V and 1 from J; bases not matched to a gene: 4. Germline loops: CDR1 MGHRA, CDR2 YSYEKL. CDR3 length equals 19 residues. The CDR3 is CASSQDGLAGGGSYNEQFF. In DNA form, the CDR3 reads TGCGCCAGCAGCCAAGATGGACTAGCGGGGGGGGGATCCTACAATGAGCAGTTCTTC.

The chain employs TRBV15 and TRBJ1-2; tentatively, D is TRBD1 (6 bases). CDR3 length: 13 residues. Germline V gene lookup returns CDR1 LNHNV and CDR2 YYDKDF (reference sequence). V lost 0 bases to trimming and J lost 7 bases, with 9 bases between them. This CDR3 reads CATSRDPGAGYTF. Here the CDR3 DNA reads TGTGCCACCAGCAGAGATCCAGGGGCTGGCTACACCTTC.

V usage is TRBV5-6 and J usage is TRBJ2-1, with TRBD1 matching 7 bases. Germline trimming cut 2 bases from V and 7 bases from J; bases unmatched to any gene: 3. The germline CDR1 and CDR2 sequences are SGHDT and YYEEEE. This CDR3 region has 13 residues. CDR3 protein: CASSFVRGNEQFF. The CDR3 coding sequence is TGTGCCAGCAGCTTTGTCAGGGGGAATGAGCAGTTCTTC.

The V call is TRBV6-6, the J call TRBJ1-5; 7 bases are a match to TRBD1. After removal of 4 bases from V and 7 bases from J, the junction contained 7 bases not matched to a gene. CDR3 length: 14 residues. Germline CDR1 and CDR2: MNHNY and SVGAGI (reference sequence). This CDR3 is CASSFRGSGQPQHF. CDR3 bases: TGTGCCAGCAGTTTCAGGGGGTCGGGGCAGCCCCAGCATTTT.

This clone was recorded only once. The CDR3 spells CASSQTGGEPYEQYF. Written as DNA, the CDR3 is TGCGCCAGCAGCCAAACAGGGGGCGAACCCTACGAGCAGTACTTC. The genes are TRBV4-1 and TRBJ2-7; 9 positions agree with TRBD1. V trimming: 2 bases; J trimming: 2 bases; junction bases outside the gene matches: 4. In germline, CDR1 is MGHRA, CDR2 YSYEKL. The CDR3 runs to 15 residues.

The DNA for the CDR3 is TGTGCCAGCAGCCCTTCCCCGGGGGATGTTGAAGCTTTCTTT. As protein: CASSPSPGDVEAFF. The chain is built from TRBV9 and TRBJ1-1, with D possibly matching TRBD1 (5 bases). The CDR3 is 14 residues long. Trimming cost V 4 bases and J 7 bases, with 17 bases left between them. CDR1 SGDLS and CDR2 YYNGEE come from the germline V gene. The whole variable domain, filled in from reference TRBV9 and TRBJ1-1, reads DSGVTQTPKHLITATGQRVTLRCSPRSGDLSVYWYQQSLDQGLQFLIQYYNGEERAKGNILERFSAQQFPDLHSELNLSSLELGDSALYFCASSPSPGDVEAFFGQGTRLTVV.

This chain joins TRBV7-3 and TRBJ2-7; D may be TRBD2 (6 bases). The CDR3 runs to 14 residues. Trimming removed 5 bases at V and 4 bases at J, with 15 bases between. The germline V gene has CDR1 SGHTA and CDR2 FQGTGA. CDR3: CASSPQTGAYEQYF. CDR3 nucleotides: TGTGCCAGCAGCCCCCAGACGGGAGCGTACGAGCAGTACTTC.

The V call is TRBV5-8, the J call TRBJ2-5; possibly TRBD2 for D (6 bases). CDR3 length equals 17 residues. Germline V CDR1 and CDR2: SGHTS, YDEGEE. V was clipped by 4 bases and J by 4 bases, with 23 bases between them. CDR3: CASSPFPGGLEGETQYF. The CDR3 nucleotides are TGTGCCAGCAGCCCTTTTCCCGGGGGATTGGAGGGAGAGACCCAGTACTTC.

The gene calls are TRBV7-9 and TRBJ1-2; no reliable D call. Germline CDR1 SEHNR, CDR2 FQNEAQ (reference sequence). The CDR3 covers 13 residues. V was clipped by 5 bases and J by 6 bases, with 13 bases between them. DNA for the CDR3: TGTGCCAGCAGCCGGGGTGACCCGGATGGCTACACCTTC. Protein product: CASSRGDPDGYTF.

Comment on this clone: The identical CDR3 is also encoded by other nucleotide sequences in the sample. V and J are TRBV5-1 and TRBJ2-3; 9 bases map to TRBD2. J gave up 1 base and V 3 bases, and 0 bases lay outside the gene matches. Germline CDR1 reads SGHRS; CDR2 reads YFSETQ. The CDR3 has 14 residues. CDR3 DNA: TGCGCCAGCAGCTCTAGCGGGGGCACAGATACGCAGTATTTT. This gives the protein CASSSSGGTDTQYF.

The V gene is TRBV28, the J gene TRBJ2-3, with D perhaps TRBD2 (6 bases). The CDR3 runs to 14 residues. Per the germline V gene, CDR1 is MDHEN and CDR2 is SYDVKM. The V end lost 6 bases, the J end lost 2 bases, and 12 bases lay between the germline ends. CDR3 amino acids: CASSETSPTDTQYF. CDR3 DNA: TGTGCCAGCAGCGAAACTAGCCCCACAGATACGCAGTATTTT.

The J gene is TRBJ2-3, the V gene TRBV2, with D perhaps matching TRBD2 (5 bases). Trimming pared 6 bases from V and 4 bases from J, leaving 20 bases between. CDR1 and CDR2 from the germline V gene are SNHLY and FYNNEI. This CDR3 has 16 amino acids. CDR3 region: CASRARFGGGPDTQYF. CDR3 bases: TGTGCCAGCAGAGCCCGTTTCGGTGGAGGCCCAGATACGCAGTATTTT.

CDR3 nucleotides: TGTGCCTGGAGTGCGCAGGGGCGAGGGGCCAACGTCCTGACTTTC. It translates to CAWSAQGRGANVLTF. This chain links TRBV30 with TRBJ2-6, with D possibly TRBD1 on 6 matching bases. The CDR3 runs to 15 residues. Germline-derived CDR1 and CDR2 are GTSNPN and SVGIG (reference sequence). The V and J ends lost 1 base and 4 bases respectively, with 11 bases between them. Full variable domain (remainder filled in from reference TRBV30 and TRBJ2-6): SQTIHQWPATLVQPVGSPLSLECTVEGTSNPNLYWYRQAAGRGLQLLFYSVGIGQISSEVPQNLSASRPQDRQFILSSKKLLLSDSGFYLCAWSAQGRGANVLTFGAGSRLTVL.

This clone came up once. This sequence joins TRBV18 and TRBJ2-1; TRBD1 matches at 12 bases. CDR1 and CDR2 from the germline V gene are KGHSH and LQKENI. After removal of 6 bases from V and 7 bases from J, the junction contained 13 bases not matched to a gene. The CDR3 extends over 17 amino acids. The chain's CDR3 is CASSLPGQGAPWNEQFF. The CDR3 bases are TGTGCCAGCTCCCTACCGGGACAGGGGGCGCCGTGGAATGAGCAGTTCTTC. The full variable domain, with the rest looked up from reference TRBV18 and TRBJ2-1, is NAGVMQNPRHLVRRRGQEARLRCSPMKGHSHVYWYRQLPEEGLKFMVYLQKENIIDESGMPKERFSAEFPKEGPSILRIQQVVRGDSAAYFCASSLPGQGAPWNEQFFGPGTRLTVL.

This chain uses TRBV6-2 or TRBV6-3 with TRBJ1-5; D uncertain. CDR1 and CDR2 (germline): MNHEY, SVGEGT. The V end was cut by 2 bases, the J end by 9 bases, with 11 bases between. This CDR3 spans 13 amino acids. CDR3: CASSYPPAGPQHF. The CDR3 coding sequence is TGTGCCAGCAGTTACCCCCCCGCCGGGCCCCAGCATTTT.

The rearrangement uses TRBV2 and TRBJ1-4; possibly TRBD1 for D (5 bases). Between the trimmed V and J ends, which lost 7 bases and 4 bases, there was a span of 16 bases. This CDR3 is built from 15 residues. Germline V gene data show CDR1 as SNHLY and CDR2 as FYNNEI. The CDR3 DNA sequence: TGTGCCAGCACGAGGATGGGACTTCTTAATGAAAAACTGTTTTTT. Its protein is CASTRMGLLNEKLFF. The entire variable domain, with the rest obtained from reference TRBV2 and TRBJ1-4, is as follows: EPEVTQTPSHQVTQMGQEVILRCVPISNHLYFYWYRQILGQKVEFLVSFYNNEISEKSEIFDDQFSVERPDGSNFTLKIRSTKLEDSAMYFCASTRMGLLNEKLFFGSGTQLSVL.

This chain uses TRBV6-5 with TRBJ1-2; D call uncertain. Germline CDR1 and CDR2: MNHEY and SVGAGI. This CDR3 spans 13 amino acids. Trimming shortened V by 2 bases and J by 4 bases, and 8 bases separated the two germline ends. In nucleotides, the CDR3 is TGTGCCAGCAGTTACGACATTCGCTATGGCTACACCTTC. This sequence encodes CASSYDIRYGYTF.